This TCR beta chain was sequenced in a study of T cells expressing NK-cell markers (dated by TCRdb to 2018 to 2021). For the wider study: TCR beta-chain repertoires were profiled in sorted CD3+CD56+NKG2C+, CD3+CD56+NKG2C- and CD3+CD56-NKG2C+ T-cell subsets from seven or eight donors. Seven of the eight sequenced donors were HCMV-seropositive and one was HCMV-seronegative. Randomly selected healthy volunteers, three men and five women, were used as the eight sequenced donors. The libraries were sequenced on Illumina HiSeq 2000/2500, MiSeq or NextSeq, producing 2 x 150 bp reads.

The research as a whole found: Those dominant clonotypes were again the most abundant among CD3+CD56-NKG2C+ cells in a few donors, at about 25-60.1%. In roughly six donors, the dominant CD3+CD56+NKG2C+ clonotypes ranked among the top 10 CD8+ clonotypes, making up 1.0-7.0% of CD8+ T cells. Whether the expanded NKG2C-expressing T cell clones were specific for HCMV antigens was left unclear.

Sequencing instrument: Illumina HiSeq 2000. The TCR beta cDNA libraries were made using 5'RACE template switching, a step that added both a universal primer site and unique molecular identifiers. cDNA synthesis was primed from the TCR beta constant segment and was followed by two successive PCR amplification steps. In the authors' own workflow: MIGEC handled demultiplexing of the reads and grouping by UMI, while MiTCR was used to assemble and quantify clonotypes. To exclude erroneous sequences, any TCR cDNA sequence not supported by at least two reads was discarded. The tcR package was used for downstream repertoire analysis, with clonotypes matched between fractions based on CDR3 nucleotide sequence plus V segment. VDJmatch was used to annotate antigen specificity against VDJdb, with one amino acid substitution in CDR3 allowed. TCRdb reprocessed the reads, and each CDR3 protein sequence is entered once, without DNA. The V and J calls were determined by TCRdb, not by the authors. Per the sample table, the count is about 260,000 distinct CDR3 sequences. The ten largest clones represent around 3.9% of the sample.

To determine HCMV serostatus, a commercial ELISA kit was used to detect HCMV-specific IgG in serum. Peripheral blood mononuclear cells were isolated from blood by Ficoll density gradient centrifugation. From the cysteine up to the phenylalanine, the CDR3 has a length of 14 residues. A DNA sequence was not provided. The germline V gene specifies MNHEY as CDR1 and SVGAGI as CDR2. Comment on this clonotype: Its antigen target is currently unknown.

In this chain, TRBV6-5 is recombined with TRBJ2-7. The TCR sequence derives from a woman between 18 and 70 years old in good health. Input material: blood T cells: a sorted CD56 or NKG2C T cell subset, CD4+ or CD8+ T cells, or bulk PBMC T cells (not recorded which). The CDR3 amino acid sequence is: CASSFGPAPYEQYF.